This T cell receptor beta chain was retrieved from a study of T cell responses to AZD1222 COVID-19 vaccine. Study overall: Second-dose intervals of approximately 4 or approximately 12 weeks were pooled. The study's findings and limits: After the peak T cell response, and only then, were repertoires sampled. The span of vaccine-associated CD4 TCRs extended across spike, with dominance at 160-218 and 743-854. Variant regions that are unmutated are reportedly the target of nearly half of spike-specific TCRs.

The CDR3 runs 14 residues. Germline V gives CDR1 SNHLY, CDR2 FYNNEI. Trimming removed 4 bases at V and 2 bases at J, with 11 bases between. As concerns this clone: What it binds is unknown.

Libraries were prepared by immunoSEQ multiplex PCR; TCRdb keeps only in-frame clonotypes and omits some of them. The profile covers tens of thousands of clones, with approximately 83% appearing a single time and 16% taken by the ten largest. The specimen was peripheral blood, collected on day 0 of AZD1222 vaccination. This clonotype was sampled from an adult in good health. The chain couples TRBV2 to TRBJ1-2; D uncertain. CDR3 loop: CASSVRTDNYGYTF. For the CDR3, the DNA is TGTGCCAGCAGTGTCAGGACGGACAACTATGGCTACACCTTC.